What follows is one T cell receptor beta chain and its context. Its specificity is unknown. PBMC were sourced from healthy-donor buffy coats. Enrichment of total CD8+ T cells was achieved using negative magnetic separation. The entry originates in a study of human CD8 memory T cell subsets. Study observations and caveats: From the Chao1 estimates, stem-like memory T cells appeared to be more diverse than precursor exhausted T cells.

Libraries of TCR beta chains were produced by 5' RACE (UMI-labeled). TCRdb re-called the 5' RACE reads; every CDR3 protein appears as one record, without DNA. This sample lists some 7,000 distinct CDR3 sequences; its ten largest clones have roughly 20%. The germline CDR1 and CDR2 sequences are SGHTA and FQGNSA. The length of the CDR3 is 13 residues. The rearrangement uses TRBV7-2 and TRBJ2-7; checking the TCRdb D call of TRBD2 is not possible without DNA. The receptor comes from a human donor in good health. Source material: CD8+ T cells from PBMCs. The CDR3 here is CASSSLAGVEQYF.